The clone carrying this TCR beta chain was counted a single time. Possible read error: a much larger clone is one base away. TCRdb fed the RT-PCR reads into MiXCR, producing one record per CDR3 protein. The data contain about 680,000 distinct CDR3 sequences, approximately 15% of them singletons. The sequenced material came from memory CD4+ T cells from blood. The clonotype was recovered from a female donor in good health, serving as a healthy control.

For the CDR3, the DNA is TGTGCCAGCAGTCCCACAGGGACGGGAACAGATACGCAGTATTTT. Encoded protein: CASSPTGTGTDTQYF. This chain connects TRBV6-5 to TRBJ2-3, with D perhaps TRBD1 (6 bases). CDR1 is MNHEY, CDR2 SVGAGI, per germline. The length of the CDR3 is 15 residues. Trimming left V 5 bases short and J 3 bases short, with 15 bases between.